The sequence of this TCR beta chain was determined in a study of blood T cell repertoires in COVID-19. Across the whole study: PBMCs, B-cell-depleted T cells, or T cells provided the cDNA or gDNA that made up the material.

The ends lost 1 base at V and 3 bases at J; junction bases unmatched: 3. This CDR3 is built from 16 residues. CDR1 is MNHNS, CDR2 SASEGT, per germline. The authors' processing: Researchers report that nucleated cell counts were estimated from reference gene primer amplification. Profiling relied on immunoSEQ multiplex PCR, and the TCRdb table lists in-frame clones only, not all of them. The DNA was the basis for D and trimming; V, J and clone size are from that table. The sample consists of some 250,000 clones, approximately 86% of them appearing once. The sample consisted of peripheral blood. The rearrangement joins TRBV6-1 to TRBJ2-5, with 12 bases fitting TRBD1. The receptor was derived from a woman in her twenties or thirties who had recovered from COVID-19. This CDR3 is CASSEGDRGLEETQYF. The CDR3 bases are TGTGCCAGCAGTGAAGGGGACAGGGGGCTGGAAGAGACCCAGTACTTC.